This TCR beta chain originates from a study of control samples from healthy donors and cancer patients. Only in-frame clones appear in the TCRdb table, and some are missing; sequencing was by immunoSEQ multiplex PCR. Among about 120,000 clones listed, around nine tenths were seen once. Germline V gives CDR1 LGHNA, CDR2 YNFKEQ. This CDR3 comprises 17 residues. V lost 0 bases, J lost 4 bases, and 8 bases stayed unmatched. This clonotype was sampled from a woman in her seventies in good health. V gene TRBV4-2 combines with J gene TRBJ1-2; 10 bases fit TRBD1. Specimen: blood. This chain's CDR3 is CASSQETSGTGVYGYTF. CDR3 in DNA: TGTGCCAGCAGCCAAGAGACTTCCGGGACAGGGGTCTATGGCTACACCTTC.